This TCR beta chain was observed in a study of CD8 T cells in ankylosing spondylitis. The germline CDR1 and CDR2 sequences are SGHVS and FQNEAQ. This CDR3 is 15 amino acids long. V dropped 5 bases and J dropped 0 bases, with 14 bases sitting between them. Quantitative 5'-RACE with molecular barcodes produced the TCR beta libraries. From the 5' RACE reads, TCRdb called clonotypes with MiXCR, one entry per CDR3 protein. The sample includes 350,000 or so distinct CDR3 sequences, about 9.9% of them seen just once. Study results and caveats: There was reportedly significant enrichment of clones that were disease-linked in matched ankylosing spondylitis synovial fluid.

This clonotype turned up a few times. The antigen is not known. The TCR originated in a female donor with ankylosing spondylitis or in good health (not recorded which). Sequenced sample: blood, either unsorted or a sorted T cell fraction (not recorded which). This sequence joins TRBV7-8 and TRBJ2-7, with D maybe TRBD2 (5 bases). The CDR3 DNA is TGTGCCAGCAGCCTCAGAAGCGGATACTCCTACGAGCAGTACTTC. Its translation is CASSLRSGYSYEQYF.